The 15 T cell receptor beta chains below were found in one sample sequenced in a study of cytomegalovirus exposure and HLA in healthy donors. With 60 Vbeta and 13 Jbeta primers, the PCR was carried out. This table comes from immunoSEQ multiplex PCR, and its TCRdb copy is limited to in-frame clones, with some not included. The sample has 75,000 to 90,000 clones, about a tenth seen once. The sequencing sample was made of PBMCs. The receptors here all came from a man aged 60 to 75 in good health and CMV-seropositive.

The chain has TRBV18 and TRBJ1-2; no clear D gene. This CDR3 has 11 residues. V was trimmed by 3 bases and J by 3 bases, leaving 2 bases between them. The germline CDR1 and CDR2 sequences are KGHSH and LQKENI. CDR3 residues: CASSPDYGYTF. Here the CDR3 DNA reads TGTGCCAGCTCACCCGACTATGGCTACACCTTC.

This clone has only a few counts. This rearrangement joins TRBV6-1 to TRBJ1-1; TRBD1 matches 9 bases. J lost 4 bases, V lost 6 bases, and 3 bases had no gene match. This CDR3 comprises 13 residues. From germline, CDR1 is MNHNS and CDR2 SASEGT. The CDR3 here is CASSVTGGTEAFF. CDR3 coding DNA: TGTGCCAGCAGCGTGACAGGGGGCACTGAAGCTTTCTTT.

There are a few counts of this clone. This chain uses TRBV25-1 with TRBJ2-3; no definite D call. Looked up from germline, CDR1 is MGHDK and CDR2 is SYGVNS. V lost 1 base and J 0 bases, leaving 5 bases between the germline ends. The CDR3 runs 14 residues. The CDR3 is CASSESPSTDTQYF. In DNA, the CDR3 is TGTGCCAGCAGTGAATCCCCTAGCACAGATACGCAGTATTTT.

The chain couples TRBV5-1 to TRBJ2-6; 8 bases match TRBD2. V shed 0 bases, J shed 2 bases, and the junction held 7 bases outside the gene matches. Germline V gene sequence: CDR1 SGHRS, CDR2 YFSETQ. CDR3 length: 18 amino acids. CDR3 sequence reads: CASSLVSGVGPGANVLTF. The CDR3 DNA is TGCGCCAGCAGCTTGGTTAGCGGGGTGGGCCCTGGGGCCAACGTCCTGACTTTC.

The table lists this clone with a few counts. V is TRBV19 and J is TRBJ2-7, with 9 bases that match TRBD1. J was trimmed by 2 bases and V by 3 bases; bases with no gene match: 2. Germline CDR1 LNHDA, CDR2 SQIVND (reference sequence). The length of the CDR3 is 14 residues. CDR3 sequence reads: CASSIGTGPYEQYF. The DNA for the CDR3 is TGTGCCAGTAGTATCGGGACAGGGCCCTACGAGCAGTACTTC. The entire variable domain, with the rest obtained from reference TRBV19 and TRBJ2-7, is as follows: DGGITQSPKYLFRKEGQNVTLSCEQNLNHDAMYWYRQDPGQGLRLIYYSQIVNDFQKGDIAEGYSVSREKKESFPLTVTSAQKNPTAFYLCASSIGTGPYEQYFGPGTRLTVT.

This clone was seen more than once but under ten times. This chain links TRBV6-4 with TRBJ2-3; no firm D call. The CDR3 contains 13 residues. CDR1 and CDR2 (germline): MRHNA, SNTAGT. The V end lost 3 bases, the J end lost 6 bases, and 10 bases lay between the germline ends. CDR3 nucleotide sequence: TGTGCCAGCAGTGATGGTAGCTACGATACGCAGTATTTT. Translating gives CASSDGSYDTQYF.

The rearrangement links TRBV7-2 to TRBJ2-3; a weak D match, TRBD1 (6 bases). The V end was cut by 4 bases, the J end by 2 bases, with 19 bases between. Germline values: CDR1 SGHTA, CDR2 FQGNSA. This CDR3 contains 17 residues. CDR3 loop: CASSSEKGTLITDTQYF. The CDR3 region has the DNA TGTGCCAGCAGCTCAGAGAAAGGGACACTTATCACAGATACGCAGTATTTT. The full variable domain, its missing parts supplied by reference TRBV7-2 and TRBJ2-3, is GAGVSQSPSNKVTEKGKDVELRCDPISGHTALYWYRQSLGQGLEFLIYFQGNSAPDKSGLPSDRFSAERTGGSVSTLTIQRTQQEDSAVYLCASSSEKGTLITDTQYFGPGTRLTVL.

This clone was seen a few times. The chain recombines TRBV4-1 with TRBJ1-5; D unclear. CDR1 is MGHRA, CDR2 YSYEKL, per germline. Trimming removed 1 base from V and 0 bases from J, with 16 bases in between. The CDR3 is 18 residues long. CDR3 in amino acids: CASSQGPAASHSNQPQHF. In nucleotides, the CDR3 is TGCGCCAGCAGCCAAGGTCCGGCGGCCTCCCATAGCAATCAGCCCCAGCATTTT.

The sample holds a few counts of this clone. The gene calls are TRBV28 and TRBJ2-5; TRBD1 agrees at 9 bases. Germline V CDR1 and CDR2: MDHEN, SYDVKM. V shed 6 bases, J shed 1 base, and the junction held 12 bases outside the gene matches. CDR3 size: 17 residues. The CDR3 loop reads CASRGWTGDTLQETQYF. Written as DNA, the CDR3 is TGTGCCAGCAGGGGATGGACAGGGGACACCCTCCAAGAGACCCAGTACTTC.

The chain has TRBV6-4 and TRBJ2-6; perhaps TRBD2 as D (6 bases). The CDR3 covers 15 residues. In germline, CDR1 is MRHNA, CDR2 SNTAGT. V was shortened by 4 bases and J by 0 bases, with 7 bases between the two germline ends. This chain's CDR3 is CASSVGGSGANVLTF. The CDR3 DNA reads TGTGCCAGCAGTGTGGGGGGCTCTGGGGCCAACGTCCTGACTTTC.

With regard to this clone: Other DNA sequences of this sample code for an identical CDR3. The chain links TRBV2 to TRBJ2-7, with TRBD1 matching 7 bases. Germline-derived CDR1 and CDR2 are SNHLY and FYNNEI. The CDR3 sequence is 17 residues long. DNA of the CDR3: TGTGCCAGAAGTGAATTTAGCACACACGGGACAGACTACGAGCAGTACGTC. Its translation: CARSEFSTHGTDYEQYV.

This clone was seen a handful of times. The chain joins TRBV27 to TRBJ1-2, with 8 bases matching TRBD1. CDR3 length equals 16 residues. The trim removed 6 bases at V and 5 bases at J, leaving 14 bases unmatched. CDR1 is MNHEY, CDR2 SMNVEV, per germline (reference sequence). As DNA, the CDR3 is TGTGCCAGCAGGGAACTCGGACAGGGAGTATTTTATGGCTACACCTTC. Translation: CASRELGQGVFYGYTF.

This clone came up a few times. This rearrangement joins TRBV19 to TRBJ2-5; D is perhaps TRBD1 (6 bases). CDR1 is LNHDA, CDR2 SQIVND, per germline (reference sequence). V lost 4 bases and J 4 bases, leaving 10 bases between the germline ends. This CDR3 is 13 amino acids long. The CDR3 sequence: CASSTTGTETQYF. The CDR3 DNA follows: TGTGCCAGTAGTACAACAGGGACAGAGACCCAGTACTTC.

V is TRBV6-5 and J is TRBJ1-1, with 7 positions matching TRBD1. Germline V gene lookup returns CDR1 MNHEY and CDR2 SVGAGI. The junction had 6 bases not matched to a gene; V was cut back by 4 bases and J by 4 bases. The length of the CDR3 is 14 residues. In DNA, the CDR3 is TGTGCCAGCAGTTTAGGGGGCCCGGGCACTGAAGCTTTCTTT. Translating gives CASSLGGPGTEAFF.

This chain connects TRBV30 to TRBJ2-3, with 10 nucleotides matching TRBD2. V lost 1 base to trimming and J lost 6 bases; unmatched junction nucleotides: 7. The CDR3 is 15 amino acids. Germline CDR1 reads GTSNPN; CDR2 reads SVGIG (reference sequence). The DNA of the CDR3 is TGTGCCTGGAGTGGAAAGCGGGGGGGCAGGGATACGCAGTATTTT. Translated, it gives CAWSGKRGGRDTQYF.